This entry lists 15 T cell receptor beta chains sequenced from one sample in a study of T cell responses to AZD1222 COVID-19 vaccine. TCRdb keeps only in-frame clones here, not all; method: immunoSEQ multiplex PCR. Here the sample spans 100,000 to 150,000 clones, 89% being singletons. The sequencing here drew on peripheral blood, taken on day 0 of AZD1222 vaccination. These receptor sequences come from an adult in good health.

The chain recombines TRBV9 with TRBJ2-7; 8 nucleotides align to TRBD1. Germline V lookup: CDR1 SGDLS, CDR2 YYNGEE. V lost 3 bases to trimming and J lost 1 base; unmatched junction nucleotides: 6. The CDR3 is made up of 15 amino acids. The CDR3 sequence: CASSDGQGGSYEQYF. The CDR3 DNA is TGTGCCAGCAGCGACGGACAGGGAGGTTCCTACGAGCAGTACTTC.

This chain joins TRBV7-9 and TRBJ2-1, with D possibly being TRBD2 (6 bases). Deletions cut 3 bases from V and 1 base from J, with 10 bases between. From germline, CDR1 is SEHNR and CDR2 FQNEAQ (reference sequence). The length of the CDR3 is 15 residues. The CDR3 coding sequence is TGTGCCAGCAGCTTTACAGGAGGGTCCTACAATGAGCAGTTCTTC. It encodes CASSFTGGSYNEQFF.

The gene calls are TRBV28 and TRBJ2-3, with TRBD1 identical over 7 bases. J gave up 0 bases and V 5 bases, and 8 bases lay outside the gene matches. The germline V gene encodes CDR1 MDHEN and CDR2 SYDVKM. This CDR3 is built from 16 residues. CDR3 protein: CASSRQGPSSTDTQYF. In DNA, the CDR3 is TGTGCCAGCAGTAGACAGGGTCCCTCTAGCACAGATACGCAGTATTTT.

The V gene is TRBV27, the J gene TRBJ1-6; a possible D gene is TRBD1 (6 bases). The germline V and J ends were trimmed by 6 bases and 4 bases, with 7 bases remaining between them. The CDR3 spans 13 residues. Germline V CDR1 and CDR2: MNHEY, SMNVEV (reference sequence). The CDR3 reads CASRGAYNSPLHF. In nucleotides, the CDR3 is TGTGCCAGCAGGGGGGCGTATAATTCACCCCTCCACTTT.

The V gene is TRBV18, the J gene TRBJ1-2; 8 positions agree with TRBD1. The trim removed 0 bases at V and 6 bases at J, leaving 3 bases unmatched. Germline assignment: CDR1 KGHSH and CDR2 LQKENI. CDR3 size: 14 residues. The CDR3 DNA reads TGTGCCAGCTCACCACCGGACAGGGAGCATGGCTACACCTTC. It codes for CASSPPDREHGYTF.

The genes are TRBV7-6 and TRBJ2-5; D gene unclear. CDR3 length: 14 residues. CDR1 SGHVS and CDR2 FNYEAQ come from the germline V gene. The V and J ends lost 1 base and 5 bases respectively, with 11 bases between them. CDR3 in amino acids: CASSLGSVGETQYF. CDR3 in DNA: TGTGCCAGCAGCTTAGGGTCGGTAGGTGAGACCCAGTACTTC.

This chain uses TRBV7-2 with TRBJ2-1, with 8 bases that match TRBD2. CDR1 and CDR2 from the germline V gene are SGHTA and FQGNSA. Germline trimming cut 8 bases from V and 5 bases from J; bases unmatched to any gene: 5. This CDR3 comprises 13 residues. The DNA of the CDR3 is TGTGCCAGCTGTAGCGGGGCTCACAATGAGCAGTTCTTC. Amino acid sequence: CASCSGAHNEQFF.

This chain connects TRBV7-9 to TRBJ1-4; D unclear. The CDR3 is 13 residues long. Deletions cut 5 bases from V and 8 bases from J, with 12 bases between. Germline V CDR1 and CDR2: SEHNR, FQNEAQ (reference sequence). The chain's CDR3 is CASSLVAGEKLFF. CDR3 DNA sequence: TGTGCCAGCAGCCTCGTGGCGGGGGAAAAACTGTTTTTT.

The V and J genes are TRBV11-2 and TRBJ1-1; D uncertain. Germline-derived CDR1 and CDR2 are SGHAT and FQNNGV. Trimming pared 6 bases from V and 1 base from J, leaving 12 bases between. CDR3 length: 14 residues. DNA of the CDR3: TGTGCCAGCAGTGCCCGCAGACCGAACACTGAAGCTTTCTTT. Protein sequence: CASSARRPNTEAFF. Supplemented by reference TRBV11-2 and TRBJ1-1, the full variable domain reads EAGVAQSPRYKIIEKRQSVAFWCNPISGHATLYWYQQILGQGPKLLIQFQNNGVVDDSQLPKDRFSAERLKGVDSTLKIQPAKLEDSAVYLCASSARRPNTEAFFGQGTRLTVV.

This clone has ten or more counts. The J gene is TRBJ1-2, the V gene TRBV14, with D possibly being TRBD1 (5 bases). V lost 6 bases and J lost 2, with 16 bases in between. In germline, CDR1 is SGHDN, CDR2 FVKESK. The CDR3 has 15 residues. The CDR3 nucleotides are TGTGCCAGCAGACGGGGGACCGACGGAAACTATGGCTACACCTTC. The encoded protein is CASRRGTDGNYGYTF.

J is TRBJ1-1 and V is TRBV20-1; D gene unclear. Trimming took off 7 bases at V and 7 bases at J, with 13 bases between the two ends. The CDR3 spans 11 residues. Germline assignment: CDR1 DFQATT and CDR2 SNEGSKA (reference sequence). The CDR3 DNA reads TGCAGTGTCCCCGGGCCCCATGAAGCTTTCTTT. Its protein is CSVPGPHEAFF.

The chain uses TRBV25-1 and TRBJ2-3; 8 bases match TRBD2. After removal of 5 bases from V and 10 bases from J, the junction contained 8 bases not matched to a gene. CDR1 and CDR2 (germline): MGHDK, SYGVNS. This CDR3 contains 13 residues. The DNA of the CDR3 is TGTGCCAGCAGTCCGGGGGGGTCTGGGGCGCAGTATTTT. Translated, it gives CASSPGGSGAQYF.

Written as DNA, the CDR3 is TGTGCCAGCAGTTACTCGAGCGGCAGCGCTAATTCACCCCTCCACTTT. Amino acids: CASSYSSGSANSPLHF. The V and J genes are TRBV6-5 and TRBJ1-6; D is uncertain. Germline V CDR1 and CDR2: MNHEY, SVGAGI. The CDR3 loop spans 16 amino acids. V was pared by 0 bases and J by 6 bases, with 12 bases between.

CDR3 bases: TGTGCCAGCAGCCGAGGGGGCCCAATTTACAATGAGCAGTTCTTC. It encodes CASSRGGPIYNEQFF. The chain carries TRBV27 and TRBJ2-1; 7 bases fit TRBD1. In germline, CDR1 is MNHEY, CDR2 SMNVEV (reference sequence). V dropped 6 bases and J dropped 4; count of bases not matched to a gene: 9. This CDR3 is 15 amino acids long.

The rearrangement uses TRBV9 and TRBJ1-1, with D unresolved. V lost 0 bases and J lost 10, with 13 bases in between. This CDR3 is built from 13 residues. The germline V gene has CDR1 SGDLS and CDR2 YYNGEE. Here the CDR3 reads CASSVGPGIVAFF. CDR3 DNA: TGTGCCAGCAGCGTAGGTCCGGGGATCGTAGCTTTCTTT.